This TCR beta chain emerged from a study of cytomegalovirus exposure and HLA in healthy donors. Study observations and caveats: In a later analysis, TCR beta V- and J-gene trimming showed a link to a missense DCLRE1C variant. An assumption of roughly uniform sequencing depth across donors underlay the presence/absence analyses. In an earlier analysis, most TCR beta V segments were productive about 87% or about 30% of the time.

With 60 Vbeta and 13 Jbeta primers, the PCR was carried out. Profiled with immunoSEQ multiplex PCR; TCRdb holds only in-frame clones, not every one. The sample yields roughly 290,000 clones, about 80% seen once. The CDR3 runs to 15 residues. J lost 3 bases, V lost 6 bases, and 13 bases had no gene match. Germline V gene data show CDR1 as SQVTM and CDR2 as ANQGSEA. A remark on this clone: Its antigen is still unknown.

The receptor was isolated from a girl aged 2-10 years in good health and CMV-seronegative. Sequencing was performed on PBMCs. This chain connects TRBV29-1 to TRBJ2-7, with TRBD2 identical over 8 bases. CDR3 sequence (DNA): TGCAGCGTGCGTTTTAGGTTAAGCGGGAGCTACGAGCAGTACTTC. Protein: CSVRFRLSGSYEQYF.